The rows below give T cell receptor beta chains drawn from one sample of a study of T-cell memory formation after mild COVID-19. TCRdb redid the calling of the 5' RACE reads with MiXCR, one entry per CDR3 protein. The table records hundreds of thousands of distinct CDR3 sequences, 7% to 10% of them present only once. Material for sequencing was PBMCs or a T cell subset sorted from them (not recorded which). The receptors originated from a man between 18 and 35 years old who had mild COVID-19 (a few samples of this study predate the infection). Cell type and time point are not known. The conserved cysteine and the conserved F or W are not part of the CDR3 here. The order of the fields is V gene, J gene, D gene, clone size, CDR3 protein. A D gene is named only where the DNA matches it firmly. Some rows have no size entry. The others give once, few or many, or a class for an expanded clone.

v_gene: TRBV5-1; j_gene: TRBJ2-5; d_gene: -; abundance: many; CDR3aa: ASSLAGSGVETQY
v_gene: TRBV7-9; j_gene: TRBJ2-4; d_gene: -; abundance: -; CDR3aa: ASSFPPEVIQY
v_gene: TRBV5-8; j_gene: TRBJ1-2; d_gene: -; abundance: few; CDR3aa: ASRSNLLGEGYGYT
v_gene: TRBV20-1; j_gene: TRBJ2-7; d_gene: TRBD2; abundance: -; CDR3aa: SARGLAGYYEQY
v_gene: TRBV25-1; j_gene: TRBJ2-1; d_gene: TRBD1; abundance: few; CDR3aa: ASNDRGPYNEQF
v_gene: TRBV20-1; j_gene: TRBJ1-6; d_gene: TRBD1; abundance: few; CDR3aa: SARDPDRGFYNSPLH
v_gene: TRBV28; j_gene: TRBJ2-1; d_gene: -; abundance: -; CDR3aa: ASGAGYNEQF
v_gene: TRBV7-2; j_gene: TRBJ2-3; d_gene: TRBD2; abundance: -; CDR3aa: ASSLGTSGNTDTQY
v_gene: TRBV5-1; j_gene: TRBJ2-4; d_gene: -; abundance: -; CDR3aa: ASSYLQGGRNIQY
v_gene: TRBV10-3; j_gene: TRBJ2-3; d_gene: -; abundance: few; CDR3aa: ATYGTDTQY
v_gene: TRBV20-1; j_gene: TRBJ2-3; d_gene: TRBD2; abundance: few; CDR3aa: SARDQAGADTDTQY
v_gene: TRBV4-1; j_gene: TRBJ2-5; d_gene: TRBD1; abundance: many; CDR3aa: ASSQGGDSDRYRETQY
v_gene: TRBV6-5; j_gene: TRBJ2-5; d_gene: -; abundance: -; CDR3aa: ASSYTGDQETQY
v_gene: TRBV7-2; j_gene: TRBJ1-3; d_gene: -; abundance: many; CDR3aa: ASSPRQVRSGNTIY
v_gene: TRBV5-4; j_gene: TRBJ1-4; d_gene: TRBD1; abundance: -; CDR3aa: ASSLKTGGIDDKLF
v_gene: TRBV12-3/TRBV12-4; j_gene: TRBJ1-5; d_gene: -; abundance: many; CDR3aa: ASSLSLQTQPQH
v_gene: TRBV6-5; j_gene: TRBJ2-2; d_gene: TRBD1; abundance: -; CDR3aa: ASKTGGNTGELF
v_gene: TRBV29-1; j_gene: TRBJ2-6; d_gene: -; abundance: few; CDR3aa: SVRGPGANVLT
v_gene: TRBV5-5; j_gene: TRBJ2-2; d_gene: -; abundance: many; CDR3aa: ASSLVGLNTGELF
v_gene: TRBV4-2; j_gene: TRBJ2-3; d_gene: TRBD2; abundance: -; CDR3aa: ASSQEDSGVIYTQY
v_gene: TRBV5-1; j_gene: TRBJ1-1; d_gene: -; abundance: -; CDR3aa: ASSRLQGDNTEAF
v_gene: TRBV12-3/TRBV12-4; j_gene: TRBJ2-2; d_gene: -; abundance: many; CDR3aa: ASSFGLNTGELF
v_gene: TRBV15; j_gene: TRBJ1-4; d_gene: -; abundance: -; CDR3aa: ATKFVVGHEKLF
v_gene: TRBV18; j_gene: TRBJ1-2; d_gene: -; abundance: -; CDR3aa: ASSNRDGYT
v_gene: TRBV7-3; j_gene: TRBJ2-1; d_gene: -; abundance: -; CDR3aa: ASSLMGGEQF
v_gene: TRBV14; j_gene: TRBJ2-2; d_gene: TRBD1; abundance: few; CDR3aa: ASSLITGGAYTGELF
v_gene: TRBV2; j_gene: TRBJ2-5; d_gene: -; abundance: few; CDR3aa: ASSGFGETQY
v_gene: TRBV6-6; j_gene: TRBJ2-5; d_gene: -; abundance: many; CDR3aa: ASTQLPRGGETQY
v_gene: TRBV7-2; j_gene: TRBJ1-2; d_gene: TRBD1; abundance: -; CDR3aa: ASSVDRDYGYT
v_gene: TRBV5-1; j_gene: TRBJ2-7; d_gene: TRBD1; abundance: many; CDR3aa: ASTDRGAYEQY
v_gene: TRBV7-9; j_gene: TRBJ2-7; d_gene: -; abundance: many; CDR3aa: ASSLWFYEQY
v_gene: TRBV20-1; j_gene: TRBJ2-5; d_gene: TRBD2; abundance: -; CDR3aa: SAPGLAGAETQY
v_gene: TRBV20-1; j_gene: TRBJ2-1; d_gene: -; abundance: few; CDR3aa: SFMRPGGIVNEQF
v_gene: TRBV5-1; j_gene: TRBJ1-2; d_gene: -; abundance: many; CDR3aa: ASSSSGIPDGGYT
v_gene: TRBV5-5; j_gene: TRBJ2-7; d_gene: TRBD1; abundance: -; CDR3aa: ASSLEPRDRNEQY
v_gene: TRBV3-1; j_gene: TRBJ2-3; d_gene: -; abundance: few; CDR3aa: ASSPGTPLDTQY
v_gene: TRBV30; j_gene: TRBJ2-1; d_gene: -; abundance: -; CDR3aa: AWRSLNSYNEQF
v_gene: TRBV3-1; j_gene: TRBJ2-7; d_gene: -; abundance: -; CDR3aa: ASSHESRQQY
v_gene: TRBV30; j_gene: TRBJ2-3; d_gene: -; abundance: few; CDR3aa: AWTLGSADTQY
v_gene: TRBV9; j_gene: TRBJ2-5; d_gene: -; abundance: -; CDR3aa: ARREQLEETQY
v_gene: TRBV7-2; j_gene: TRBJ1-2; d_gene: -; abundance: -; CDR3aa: ASSLEPGTYGYT
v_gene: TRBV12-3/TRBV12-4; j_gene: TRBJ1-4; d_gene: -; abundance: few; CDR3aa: ASRLGQINEKLF
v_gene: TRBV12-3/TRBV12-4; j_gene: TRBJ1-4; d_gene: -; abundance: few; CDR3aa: ASSSPGRNTYATNEKLF
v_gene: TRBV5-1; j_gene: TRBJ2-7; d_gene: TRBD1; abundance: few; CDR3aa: ASSLAAGTGSYEQY
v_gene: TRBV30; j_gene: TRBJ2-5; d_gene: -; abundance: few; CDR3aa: AWSVHGETQY
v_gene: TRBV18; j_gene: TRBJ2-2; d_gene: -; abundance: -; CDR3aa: ASSPIGGTDTGELF
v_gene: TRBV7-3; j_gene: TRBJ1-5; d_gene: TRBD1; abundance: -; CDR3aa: ASSHAGGQRPSNQPQH
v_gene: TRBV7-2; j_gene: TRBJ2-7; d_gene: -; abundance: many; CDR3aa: ASSLAGGAYEQY
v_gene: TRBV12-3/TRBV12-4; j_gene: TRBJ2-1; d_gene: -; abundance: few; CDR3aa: ASADPGGNEQF
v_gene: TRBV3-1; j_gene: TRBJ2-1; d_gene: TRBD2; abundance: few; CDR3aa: ASSHAGLAGESNEQF